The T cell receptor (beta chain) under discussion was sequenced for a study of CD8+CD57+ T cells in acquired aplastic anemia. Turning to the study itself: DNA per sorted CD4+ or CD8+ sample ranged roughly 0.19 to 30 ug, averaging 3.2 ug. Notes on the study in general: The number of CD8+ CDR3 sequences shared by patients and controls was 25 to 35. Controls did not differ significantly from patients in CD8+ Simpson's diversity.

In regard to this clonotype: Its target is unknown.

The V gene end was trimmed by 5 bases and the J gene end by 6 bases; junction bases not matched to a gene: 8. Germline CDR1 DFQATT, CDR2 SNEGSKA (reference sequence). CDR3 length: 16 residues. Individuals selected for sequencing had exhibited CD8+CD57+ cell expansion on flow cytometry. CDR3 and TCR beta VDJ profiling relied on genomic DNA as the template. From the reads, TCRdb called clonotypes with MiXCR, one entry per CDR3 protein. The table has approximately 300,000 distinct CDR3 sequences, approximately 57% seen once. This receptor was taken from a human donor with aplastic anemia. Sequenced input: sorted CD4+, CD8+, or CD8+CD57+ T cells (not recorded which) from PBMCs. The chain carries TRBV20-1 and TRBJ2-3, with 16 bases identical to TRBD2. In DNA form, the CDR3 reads TGCAGTGCTCGAAAGGGACTAGCGGGAGGGTTGGATACGCAGTATTTT. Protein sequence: CSARKGLAGGLDTQYF.